A selection of T cell receptor beta chains follows, all from one sample in a study of blood T cell repertoires in COVID-19. Here immunoSEQ multiplex PCR was the method, and the copy in TCRdb shows in-frame clones only, minus some. The sample contains approximately 46,000 clones, roughly 86% of which appear only once. The sequenced sample was peripheral blood. The source of these receptors is a man in his 60s with active or convalescent COVID-19. The conserved cysteine and the conserved F or W are not part of the CDR3 here.

CDR3 protein | V gene
ASSLQETQY | TRBV25-1
ASSYFPQRGLTDTQY | TRBV6-2/TRBV6-3
ASGQGQGVQF | TRBV7-3
ASSDRRASGGYQETQY | TRBV5-4
ATTVLSYTEAF | TRBV28
ASSSPSRSRVF | TRBV7-8
ATGGQAGGANVLT | TRBV19
ASSSKTGTEAF | TRBV7-3
ASSGGTGISNQPQH | TRBV2
ASSDWASEGYGYT | TRBV6-1
ASSATGTRGDTQY | TRBV19
ASSPRGGLGGNTIY | TRBV4-1
AISPTGRDGYT | TRBV10-3
ASRTSGVETQY | TRBV2
ASSLVQGRDYGYT | TRBV5-4
SASDRGETQY | TRBV20-1
ASSLSRTGADTQY | TRBV28
ASSVRLGLAGGMQETQY | TRBV9
ASRSGGVDYEQY | TRBV2
ASSLAPLAGVNEQF | TRBV5-4
ASSQVISGESF | TRBV3-1/TRBV3-2
ASSFRASGGLSNEQF | TRBV5-4
ASSLGGGDIQY | TRBV7-2
ASSFRQGGTSSTDTQY | TRBV28
ASGTPNTGELF | TRBV11-3
ASNSYRVPHGYT | TRBV6-4
ASSQDWAGNVRPGYT | TRBV4-2
ASARGAMDYGYT | TRBV9
ASSLAGGTYEQY | TRBV5-4
ASSVDGVEAGETQY | TRBV9
ASSSRQGYGYT | TRBV18
ASSPLGQGAGDTEAF | TRBV18
ASGLRGLDEKLF | TRBV5-5
ASSSAGTSYADTQY | TRBV6-5
ASSEVVAGETQY | TRBV6-1
ASSQEFRGVNTEAF | TRBV4-3
ASSLTQQVMNTEAF | TRBV5-6
ASSVGTQFYNEQF | TRBV2
ASSQDRNYGYT | TRBV4-3
ASSPWGTYGYT | TRBV27
ATSRGGLYT | TRBV15
ASSSDRGDHEQY | TRBV6-5
ASSSSGVETQY | TRBV5-4
ASSQVLLRGSYNEQF | TRBV4-1
ASSLSAPGETQY | TRBV7-8